Below, 15 T cell receptor beta chains from the same sample are listed, as sequenced in a study of identical twins. TCRdb processed the 5' RACE reads anew with MiXCR; each CDR3 protein has one entry. The sample contains 1.5 million to 2 million distinct CDR3 sequences, 25% to 35% of which appear only once. Sequenced material: cord blood. The receptor source for this set is a newborn girl in good health.

This chain uses TRBV4-2 with TRBJ2-3, with D perhaps TRBD1 (6 bases). V lost 6 bases, J lost 4 bases, and 14 bases lay in between. The CDR3 contains 14 residues. In germline, CDR1 is LGHNA, CDR2 YNFKEQ. The CDR3 region is CASRVLGGSDTQYF. In nucleotides, the CDR3 is TGTGCCAGCAGGGTCCTAGGGGGATCAGATACGCAGTATTTT.

The genes are TRBV10-3 and TRBJ2-1, with 11 bases fitting TRBD2. Per germline, CDR1 ENHRY and CDR2 SYGVKD. The CDR3 extends over 16 amino acids. V gave up 8 bases and J gave up 5 bases; unmatched junction bases: 11. DNA for the CDR3: TGTGCCATCTCCCCAGGCGGGACTAGCGGTAACAATGAGCAGTTCTTC. Translated, it gives CAISPGGTSGNNEQFF.

V gene TRBV5-4 combines with J gene TRBJ2-1, with D tentatively TRBD2 (6 bases). The CDR3 runs 13 residues. Germline CDR1 is SGHNT and CDR2 is YYREEE (reference sequence). V lost 7 bases to trimming and J lost 0 bases, with 8 bases between them. CDR3 residues: CASQGGSYNEQFF. As DNA, the CDR3 is TGTGCCAGCCAGGGAGGCTCCTACAATGAGCAGTTCTTC.

For the CDR3, the DNA is TGTGCCAGCAGTCGAGGTAGCGGGCATCCCACAGATACGCAGTATTTT. It translates to CASSRGSGHPTDTQYF. This sequence joins TRBV11-2 and TRBJ2-3, with 7 bases lining up with TRBD2. V shed 6 bases, J shed 2 bases, and the junction held 11 bases outside the gene matches. The CDR3 has 16 amino acids. Per the germline V gene, CDR1 is SGHAT and CDR2 is FQNNGV.

This clonotype turned up a few times. CDR3 region: CASRPSGTPYNEQFF. The DNA of the CDR3 is TGTGCCAGCAGACCCAGCGGGACCCCTTACAATGAGCAGTTCTTC. The chain combines TRBV12-3 or TRBV12-4 with TRBJ2-1; 7 bases align to TRBD2. The junction had 9 bases not matched to a gene; V was cut back by 6 bases and J by 4 bases. CDR3 length equals 15 residues.

This clonotype was seen a handful of times. The CDR3 nucleotides are TGTGCCAGCAGCTTAGAACGGGAGGGTGGCTACACCTTC. It codes for CASSLEREGGYTF. The rearrangement links TRBV7-8 to TRBJ1-2; D is unclear. With 1 base removed from V and 7 bases from J, the gap between germline ends came to 10 bases. CDR3 size: 13 residues. CDR1 is SGHVS, CDR2 FQNEAQ, per germline.

The chain joins TRBV27 to TRBJ2-7; TRBD1 or TRBD2 may be the D gene (5 bases each). V lost 5 bases, J lost 7 bases, and 21 bases lay in between. The length of the CDR3 is 15 residues. CDR1 and CDR2 from the germline V gene are MNHEY and SMNVEV (reference sequence). CDR3 residues: CASSRTSTLDNEQYF. The CDR3 nucleotides are TGTGCCAGCAGTCGAACTAGTACCCTGGACAATGAGCAGTACTTC.

This clonotype was detected a few times. This may come from a read error, since a much larger clone is one base off. The chain uses TRBV21-1 and TRBJ1-1. TRBV21-1 represents a pseudogene. This CDR3 is 13 amino acids long. The CDR3 sequence is CASSKAGNTEAFF. The CDR3 DNA follows: TGTGCCAGCAGCAAAGCGGGGAACACTGAAGCTTTCTTT.

This clonotype was seen more than once but under ten times. This chain joins TRBV20-1 and TRBJ2-3; perhaps TRBD2 as D (6 bases). The CDR3 has 15 amino acids. Germline V lookup: CDR1 DFQATT, CDR2 SNEGSKA (reference sequence). Between the trimmed V and J ends, which lost 3 bases and 0 bases, there was a span of 13 bases. The CDR3 region is CSASARGTSTDTQYF. CDR3 in DNA: TGCAGTGCTAGTGCCCGGGGGACTAGCACAGATACGCAGTATTTT.

This chain's CDR3 is CASSLFPETGELFF. CDR3 in DNA: TGTGCCAGCAGTTTGTTCCCGGAGACCGGGGAGCTGTTTTTT. The chain employs TRBV28 and TRBJ2-2, with unresolved D. Germline V gives CDR1 MDHEN, CDR2 SYDVKM. This CDR3 comprises 14 residues. V was pared by 3 bases and J by 5 bases, with 10 bases between.

The chain joins TRBV5-1 to TRBJ2-5; TRBD2 matches 9 bases. The V and J ends lost 5 bases and 11 bases, in that order; junction bases with no gene match: 10. The germline CDR1 and CDR2 sequences are SGHRS and YFSETQ. This CDR3 has 13 amino acids. DNA for the CDR3: TGCGCCAGCAGACCCAGGACTAGCGATGAGCAGTACTTC. Protein product: CASRPRTSDEQYF. The full variable domain, its missing parts supplied by reference TRBV5-1 and TRBJ2-5, is KAGVTQTPRYLIKTRGQQVTLSCSPISGHRSVSWYQQTPGQGLQFLFEYFSETQRNKGNFPGRFSGRQFSNSRSEMNVSTLELGDSALYLCASRPRTSDEQYFGPGTRLLVL.

The chain employs TRBV5-5 and TRBJ2-5; unclear D gene. The V end lost 5 bases, the J end lost 3 bases, and 11 bases lay between the germline ends. CDR1 is SGHKS, CDR2 YYEKEE, per germline (reference sequence). The CDR3 totals 13 residues. In DNA form, the CDR3 reads TGTGCCAGCAGACTCCCCTGGAAAGAGACCCAGTACTTC. Its protein product is CASRLPWKETQYF.

This chain uses TRBV14 with TRBJ2-3; perhaps TRBD2 as D (6 bases). The V and J ends lost 3 bases and 10 bases respectively, with 14 bases between them. This CDR3 spans 13 amino acids. Germline loops: CDR1 SGHDN, CDR2 FVKESK. CDR3 sequence: CASSQTRSGSQYF. CDR3 coding DNA: TGTGCCAGCAGCCAGACTAGAAGTGGTTCGCAGTATTTT.

The rearrangement joins TRBV12-3 or TRBV12-4 to TRBJ2-1; 11 bases map to TRBD2. The CDR3 spans 13 residues. In DNA, the CDR3 is TGTGCTCTGCGGACTAGCGGGCCGAATGAGCAGTTCTTC. Protein: CALRTSGPNEQFF.

The chain has TRBV4-1 and TRBJ2-1; possible D gene TRBD2, 7 bases. Germline CDR1 is MGHRA and CDR2 is YSYEKL. The CDR3 spans 16 residues. The V and J ends lost 1 base and 9 bases respectively, with 19 bases between them. The CDR3 is CASSQGVWGGRSEQFF. Here the CDR3 DNA reads TGCGCCAGCAGCCAAGGTGTTTGGGGGGGCCGAAGTGAGCAGTTCTTC.